Below, 22 T cell receptor beta chains from the same sample are listed, as sequenced in a study of graft-versus-host responses after intestinal transplantation (dated by TCRdb to the early 2020s). What these receptors recognize is not known. The library was obtained by the immunoSEQ multiplex PCR assay. TCRdb retrieved this table from immuneACCESS and kept in-frame rearrangements only. Not all clones are present; in checked studies, unresolved V genes account for under half, and no reason is known for the remainder. The sample table lists under 85,000 clones, 90% of them with a count of one. The top ten clonotypes cover about 1.3% of the sample. The time point tag for this specimen amounts to: cells obtained before transplantation from donor or recipient. Specimen: unstimulated CD8+ T cells sorted from spleen or lymph node cells, collected before intestinal transplant. These receptors were taken from a human donor who received an intestinal transplant.

The chain has TRBV10-2 and TRBJ2-7, with D possibly matching TRBD2 (5 bases). Trimming removed 2 bases from V and 3 bases from J, with 17 bases in between. The CDR3 length is 16 residues. Germline assignment: CDR1 WSHSY and CDR2 SAAADI. Written as DNA, the CDR3 is TGCGCCAGCAGTGAGCCGAGGGTTGCGGACCGCTACGAGCAGTACTTC. The encoded protein is CASSEPRVADRYEQYF.

This chain joins TRBV12-5 and TRBJ2-1; 11 bases agree with TRBD2. V lost 1 base and J lost 4; bases outside the gene matches: 6. Germline V CDR1 and CDR2: LGHNT, FRNRAP. This CDR3 has 17 residues. The CDR3 sequence: CASGLATLAGVYNEQFF. CDR3 DNA sequence: TGTGCTAGTGGTTTGGCGACACTAGCGGGGGTTTACAATGAGCAGTTCTTC.

This chain connects TRBV7-8 to TRBJ2-1; D is unclear. V dropped 5 bases and J dropped 0 bases, with 11 bases sitting between them. The length of the CDR3 is 15 residues. Germline CDR1 and CDR2: SGHVS and FQNEAQ. The chain's CDR3 is CASSPWVASYNEQFF. DNA for the CDR3: TGTGCCAGCAGCCCCTGGGTAGCCTCCTACAATGAGCAGTTCTTC.

The J gene is TRBJ1-1, the V gene TRBV5-8; unclear D gene. CDR1 SGHTS and CDR2 YDEGEE come from the germline V gene. CDR3 size: 10 residues. V shed 4 bases and J shed 11 bases, with 9 bases lying between them. This CDR3 reads CASSPINAFF. The DNA of the CDR3 is TGTGCCAGCAGCCCCATCAATGCTTTCTTT.

V gene TRBV10-3 combines with J gene TRBJ2-4; D is unclear. The CDR3 extends over 13 amino acids. V lost 0 bases and J 8 bases, leaving 8 bases between the germline ends. The germline V gene has CDR1 ENHRY and CDR2 SYGVKD. The CDR3 DNA is TGTGCCATCAGTGAGTCGGCCAGTGACATTCAGTACTTC. Translation: CAISESASDIQYF.

The gene calls are TRBV6-4 and TRBJ2-7; D might be TRBD1 (5 bases). CDR1 and CDR2 (germline): MRHNA, SNTAGT. This CDR3 is 15 amino acids long. The V gene lost 6 bases and the J gene lost 2 bases, with 17 bases spanning the gap. CDR3 in amino acids: CASREGADSPYEQYF. The CDR3 DNA sequence: TGTGCCAGCAGGGAAGGTGCAGACAGCCCCTACGAGCAGTACTTC.

The gene calls are TRBV2 and TRBJ1-4; tentatively, D is TRBD1 (5 bases). Looked up from germline, CDR1 is SNHLY and CDR2 is FYNNEI. The V end lost 4 bases, the J end lost 5 bases, and 8 bases lay between the germline ends. CDR3 size: 13 residues. CDR3 coding DNA: TGTGCCAGCAGTGGGGGCGGCAATGAAAAACTGTTTTTT. Protein sequence: CASSGGGNEKLFF.

The chain carries TRBV7-6 and TRBJ1-2, with TRBD1 matching 7 bases. The V and J ends lost 1 base and 6 bases, in that order; junction bases with no gene match: 8. This CDR3 has 15 amino acids. CDR1 is SGHVS and CDR2 is FNYEAQ in the germline V gene. CDR3 sequence (DNA): TGTGCCAGCAGCTTAGTAGGAGGGGGCAAGGATGGCTACACCTTC. Translating it yields CASSLVGGGKDGYTF.

The V and J genes are TRBV4-1 and TRBJ1-1; D call uncertain. The CDR3 sequence is 15 residues long. Trimming took off 2 bases at V and 0 bases at J, with 10 bases between the two ends. Germline CDR1 reads MGHRA; CDR2 reads YSYEKL. The CDR3 DNA reads as TGCGCCAGCAGCCAATCTATTACCATGAACACTGAAGCTTTCTTT. It specifies CASSQSITMNTEAFF.

The rearrangement links TRBV5-1 to TRBJ2-1; perhaps TRBD2 as D (5 bases). Germline V gene lookup returns CDR1 SGHRS and CDR2 YFSETQ. Trimming pared 1 base from V and 8 bases from J, leaving 7 bases between. The CDR3 is 12 amino acids. CDR3 in amino acids: CASSLWRDEQFF. CDR3 bases: TGCGCCAGCAGCTTGTGGCGGGATGAGCAGTTCTTC.

The J gene is TRBJ2-7, the V gene TRBV19; 8 nucleotides agree with TRBD2. The CDR3 loop spans 14 amino acids. V shed 3 bases and J 5 bases; nucleotides not matched to a gene: 6. Germline CDR1 is LNHDA and CDR2 is SQIVND (reference sequence). CDR3: CASSIGLAQDEQYF. In DNA form, the CDR3 reads TGTGCCAGTAGTATCGGACTAGCTCAAGACGAGCAGTACTTC. Full variable domain (missing parts from reference TRBV19 and TRBJ2-7): DGGITQSPKYLFRKEGQNVTLSCEQNLNHDAMYWYRQDPGQGLRLIYYSQIVNDFQKGDIAEGYSVSREKKESFPLTVTSAQKNPTAFYLCASSIGLAQDEQYFGPGTRLTVT.

This chain connects TRBV2 to TRBJ2-7, with D possibly TRBD1 on 6 matching bases. V gave up 7 bases and J gave up 1 base, with 14 bases separating them. The CDR3 length is 14 residues. CDR1 is SNHLY and CDR2 is FYNNEI in the germline V gene. The CDR3 sequence is CASIPDSDSYEQYF. CDR3 bases: TGTGCCAGCATCCCGGACAGTGATTCCTACGAGCAGTACTTC.

The chain links TRBV5-4 to TRBJ2-5, with D possibly matching TRBD2 (5 bases). The ends were cut back, 3 bases at V and 4 bases at J, with 7 bases in the middle. CDR3 size: 12 residues. Germline CDR1 reads SGHNT; CDR2 reads YYREEE (reference sequence). CDR3 residues: CASSSRGETQYF. The CDR3, as DNA: TGTGCCAGCAGCTCCCGGGGAGAGACCCAGTACTTC.

The chain couples TRBV19 to TRBJ2-7; 7 positions match TRBD2. With V trimmed by 5 bases and J by 2 bases, 6 bases remained unmatched. The CDR3 is 14 residues long. Germline CDR1 and CDR2: LNHDA and SQIVND (reference sequence). The DNA of the CDR3 is TGTGCCAGTAGTGCGTGGGAGGGCCCCTACGAGCAGTACTTC. Its protein is CASSAWEGPYEQYF.

J is TRBJ2-7 and V is TRBV27, with 9 nucleotides matching TRBD1. The germline V gene has CDR1 MNHEY and CDR2 SMNVEV (reference sequence). With 6 bases clipped from V and 4 bases from J, the junction kept 10 bases outside the gene matches. This CDR3 comprises 15 residues. CDR3 DNA: TGTGCCAGCAGCACCCACGCACAGGGGGCTTACGAGCAGTACTTC. This sequence encodes CASSTHAQGAYEQYF.

As to this clone: The sample contains more than one DNA sequence encoding this CDR3. The chain joins TRBV5-6 to TRBJ1-5; no clear D gene. V dropped 4 bases and J dropped 3 bases, with 11 bases sitting between them. The CDR3 is made up of 14 amino acids. The germline CDR1 and CDR2 sequences are SGHDT and YYEEEE. In nucleotides, the CDR3 is TGTGCCAGCAGCCTGGGTCTAGACAATCAGCCCCAGCATTTT. Encoded protein: CASSLGLDNQPQHF.

V usage is TRBV4-2 and J usage is TRBJ1-6; a weak D match, TRBD1 (6 bases). Trimming removed 3 bases from V and 14 bases from J, with 23 bases in between. Per the germline V gene, CDR1 is LGHNA and CDR2 is YNFKEQ. The CDR3 covers 16 residues. The CDR3 reads CASSQPSDRSLGALHF. The DNA of the CDR3 is TGTGCCAGCAGCCAGCCCAGCGACAGGAGCCTTGGGGCCCTCCACTTT.

J is TRBJ1-1 and V is TRBV19; maybe TRBD1 (6 bases). The germline gives CDR1 LNHDA, CDR2 SQIVND (reference sequence). V was clipped by 3 bases and J by 2 bases, with 10 bases between them. This CDR3 has 14 residues. The CDR3: CASSIGDTNTEAFF. DNA for the CDR3: TGTGCCAGTAGTATTGGGGACACAAACACTGAAGCTTTCTTT.

V is TRBV7-8 and J is TRBJ2-1; possible D gene TRBD2, 7 bases. The germline gives CDR1 SGHVS, CDR2 FQNEAQ. With 7 bases removed from V and 8 bases from J, the gap between germline ends came to 21 bases. This CDR3 has 15 residues. This CDR3 reads CASTLVRGAGDEQFF. For the CDR3, the DNA is TGTGCCAGCACCTTGGTTCGGGGGGCCGGGGATGAGCAGTTCTTC.

The gene calls are TRBV5-4 and TRBJ2-5; tentatively, D is TRBD1 (6 bases). The CDR3 runs to 13 residues. V gave up 0 bases and J gave up 6 bases, with 9 bases separating them. Per germline, CDR1 SGHNT and CDR2 YYREEE (reference sequence). The CDR3: CASSLGTAQTQYF. Written as DNA, the CDR3 is TGTGCCAGCAGCTTGGGGACAGCCCAGACCCAGTACTTC.

This clone was picked up a small number of times. The rearrangement uses TRBV2 and TRBJ2-7, with D tentatively TRBD2 (6 bases). Germline V gene data show CDR1 as SNHLY and CDR2 as FYNNEI. This CDR3 contains 14 residues. V was cut by 6 bases and J by 5 bases, with 17 bases left in between. The CDR3 sequence is CASRTPGLAHEQYF. CDR3 nucleotide sequence: TGTGCCAGCAGGACTCCGGGACTTGCCCACGAGCAGTACTTC.

The chain has TRBV18 and TRBJ2-7; TRBD1 might be the D (5 bases). The germline CDR1 and CDR2 sequences are KGHSH and LQKENI. V lost 6 bases and J 3 bases, leaving 12 bases between the germline ends. This CDR3 comprises 13 residues. The DNA of the CDR3 is TGTGCCAGCTCCGAGGACACCAGCTACGAGCAGTACTTC. Amino acids: CASSEDTSYEQYF.